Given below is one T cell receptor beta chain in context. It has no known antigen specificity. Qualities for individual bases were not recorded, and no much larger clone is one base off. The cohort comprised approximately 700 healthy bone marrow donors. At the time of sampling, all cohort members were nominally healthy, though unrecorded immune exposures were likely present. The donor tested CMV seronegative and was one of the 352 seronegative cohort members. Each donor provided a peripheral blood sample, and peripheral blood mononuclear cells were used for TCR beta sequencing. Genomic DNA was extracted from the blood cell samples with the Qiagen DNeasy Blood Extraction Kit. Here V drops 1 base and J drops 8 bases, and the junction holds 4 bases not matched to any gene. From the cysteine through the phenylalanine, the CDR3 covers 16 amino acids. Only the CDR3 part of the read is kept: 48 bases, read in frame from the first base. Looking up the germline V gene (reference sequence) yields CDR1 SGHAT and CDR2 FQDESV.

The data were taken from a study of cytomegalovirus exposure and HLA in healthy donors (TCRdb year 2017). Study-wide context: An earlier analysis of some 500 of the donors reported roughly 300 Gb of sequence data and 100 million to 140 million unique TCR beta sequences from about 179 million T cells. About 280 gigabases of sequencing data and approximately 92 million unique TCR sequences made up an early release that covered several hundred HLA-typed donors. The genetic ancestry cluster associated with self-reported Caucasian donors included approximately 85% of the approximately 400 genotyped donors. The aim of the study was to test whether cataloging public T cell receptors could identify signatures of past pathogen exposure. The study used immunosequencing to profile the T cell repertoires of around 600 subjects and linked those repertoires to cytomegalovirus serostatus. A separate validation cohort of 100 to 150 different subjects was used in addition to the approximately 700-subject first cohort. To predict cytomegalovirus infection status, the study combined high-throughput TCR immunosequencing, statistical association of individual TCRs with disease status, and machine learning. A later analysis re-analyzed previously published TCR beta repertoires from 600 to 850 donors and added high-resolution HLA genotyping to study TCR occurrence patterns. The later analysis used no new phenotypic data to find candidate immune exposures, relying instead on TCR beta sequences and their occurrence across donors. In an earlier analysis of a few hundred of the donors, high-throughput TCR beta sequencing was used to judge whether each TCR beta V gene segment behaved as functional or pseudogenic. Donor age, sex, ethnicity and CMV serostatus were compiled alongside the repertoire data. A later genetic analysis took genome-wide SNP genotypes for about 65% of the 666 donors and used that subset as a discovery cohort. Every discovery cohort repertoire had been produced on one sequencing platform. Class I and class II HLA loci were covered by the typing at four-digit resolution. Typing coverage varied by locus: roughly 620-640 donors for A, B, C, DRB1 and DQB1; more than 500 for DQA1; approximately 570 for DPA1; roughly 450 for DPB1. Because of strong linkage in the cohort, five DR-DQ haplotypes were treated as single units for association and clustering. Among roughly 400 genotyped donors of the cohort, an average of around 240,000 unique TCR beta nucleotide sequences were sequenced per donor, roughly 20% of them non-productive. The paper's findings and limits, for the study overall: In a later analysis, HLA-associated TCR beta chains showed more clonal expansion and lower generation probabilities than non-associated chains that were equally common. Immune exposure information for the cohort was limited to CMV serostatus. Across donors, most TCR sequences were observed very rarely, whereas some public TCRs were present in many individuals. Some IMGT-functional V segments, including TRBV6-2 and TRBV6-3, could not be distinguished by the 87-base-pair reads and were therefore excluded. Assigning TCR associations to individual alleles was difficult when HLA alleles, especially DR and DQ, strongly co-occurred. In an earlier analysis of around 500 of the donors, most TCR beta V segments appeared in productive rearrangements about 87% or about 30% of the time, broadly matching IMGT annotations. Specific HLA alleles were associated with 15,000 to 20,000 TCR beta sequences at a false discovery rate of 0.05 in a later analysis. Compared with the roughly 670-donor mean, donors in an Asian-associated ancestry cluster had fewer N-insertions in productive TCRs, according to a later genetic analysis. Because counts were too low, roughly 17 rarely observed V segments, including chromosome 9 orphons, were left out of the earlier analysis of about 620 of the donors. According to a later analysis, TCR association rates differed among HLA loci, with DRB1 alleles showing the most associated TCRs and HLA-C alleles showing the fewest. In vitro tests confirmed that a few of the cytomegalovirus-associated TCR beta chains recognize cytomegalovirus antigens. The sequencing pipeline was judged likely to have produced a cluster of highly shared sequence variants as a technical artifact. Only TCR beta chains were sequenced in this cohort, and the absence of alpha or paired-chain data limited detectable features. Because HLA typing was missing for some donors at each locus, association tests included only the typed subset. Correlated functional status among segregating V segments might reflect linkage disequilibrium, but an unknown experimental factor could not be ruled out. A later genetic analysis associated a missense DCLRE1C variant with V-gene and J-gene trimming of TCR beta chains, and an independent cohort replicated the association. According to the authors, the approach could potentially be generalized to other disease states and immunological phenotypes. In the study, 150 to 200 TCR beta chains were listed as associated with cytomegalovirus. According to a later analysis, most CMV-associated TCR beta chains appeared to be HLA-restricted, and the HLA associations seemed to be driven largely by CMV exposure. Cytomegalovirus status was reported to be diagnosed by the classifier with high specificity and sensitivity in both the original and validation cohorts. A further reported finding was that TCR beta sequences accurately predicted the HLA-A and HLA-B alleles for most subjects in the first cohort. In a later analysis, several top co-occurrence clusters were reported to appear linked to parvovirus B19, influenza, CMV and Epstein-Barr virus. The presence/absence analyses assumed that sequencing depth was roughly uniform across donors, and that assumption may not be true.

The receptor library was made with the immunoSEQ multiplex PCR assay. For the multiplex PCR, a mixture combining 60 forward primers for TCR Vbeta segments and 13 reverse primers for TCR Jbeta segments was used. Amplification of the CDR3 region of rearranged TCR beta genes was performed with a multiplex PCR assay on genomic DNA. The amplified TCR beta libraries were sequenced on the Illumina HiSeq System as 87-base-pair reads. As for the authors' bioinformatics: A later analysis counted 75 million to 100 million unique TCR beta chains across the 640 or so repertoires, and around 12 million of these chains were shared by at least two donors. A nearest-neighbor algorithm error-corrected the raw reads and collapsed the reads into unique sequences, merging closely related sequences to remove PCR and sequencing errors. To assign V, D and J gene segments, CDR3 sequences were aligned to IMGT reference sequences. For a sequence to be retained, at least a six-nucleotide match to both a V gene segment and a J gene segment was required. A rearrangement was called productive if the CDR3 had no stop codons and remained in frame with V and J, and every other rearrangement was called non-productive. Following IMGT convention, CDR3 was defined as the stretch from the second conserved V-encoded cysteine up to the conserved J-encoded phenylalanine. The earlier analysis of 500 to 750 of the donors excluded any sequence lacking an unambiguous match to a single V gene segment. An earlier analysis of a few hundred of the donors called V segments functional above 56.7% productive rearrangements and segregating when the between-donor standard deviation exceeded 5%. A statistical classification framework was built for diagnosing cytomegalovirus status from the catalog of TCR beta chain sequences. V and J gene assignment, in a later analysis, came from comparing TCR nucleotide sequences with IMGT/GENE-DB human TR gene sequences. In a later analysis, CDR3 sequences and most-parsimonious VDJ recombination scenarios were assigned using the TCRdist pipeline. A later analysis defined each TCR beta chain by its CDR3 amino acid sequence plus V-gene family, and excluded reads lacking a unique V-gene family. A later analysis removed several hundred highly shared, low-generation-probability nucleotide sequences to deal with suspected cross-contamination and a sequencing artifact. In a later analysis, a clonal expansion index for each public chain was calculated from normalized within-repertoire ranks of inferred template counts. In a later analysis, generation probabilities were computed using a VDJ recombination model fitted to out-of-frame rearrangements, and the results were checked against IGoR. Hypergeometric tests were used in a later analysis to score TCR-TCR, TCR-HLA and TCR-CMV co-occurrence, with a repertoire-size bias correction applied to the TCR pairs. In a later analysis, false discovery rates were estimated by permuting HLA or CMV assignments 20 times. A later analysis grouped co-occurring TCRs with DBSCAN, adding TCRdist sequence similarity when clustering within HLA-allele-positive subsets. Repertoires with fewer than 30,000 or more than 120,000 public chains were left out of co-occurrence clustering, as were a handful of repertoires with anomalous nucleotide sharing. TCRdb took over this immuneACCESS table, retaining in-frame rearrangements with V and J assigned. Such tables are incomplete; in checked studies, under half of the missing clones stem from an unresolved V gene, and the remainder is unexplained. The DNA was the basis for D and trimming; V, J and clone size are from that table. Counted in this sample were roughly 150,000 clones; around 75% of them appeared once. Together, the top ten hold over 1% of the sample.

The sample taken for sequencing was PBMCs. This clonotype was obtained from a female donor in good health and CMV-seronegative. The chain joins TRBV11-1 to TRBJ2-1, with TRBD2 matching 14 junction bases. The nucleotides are TGTGCCAGCAGCTTAGTTGGGACTAGCGGGAGTGATGAGCAGTTCTTC. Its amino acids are CASSLVGTSGSDEQFF.